The following is a T cell receptor (beta chain) sequence with its context. This clonotype was seen a handful of times. No antigen is known for it. The sample holds no much larger clone one base away, and base qualities are not on file. These data belong to a study of early T cells in non-severe SARS-CoV-2 infection (dated by TCRdb to 2020 to 2022). For context, the study as a whole: Because TCR sequencing relied on bulk RNA taken from unsorted whole blood, pairing of alpha and beta chains was not possible. General findings and caveats noted by the study authors: Matching against VDJdb was skewed toward anti-spike CD8 responses, likely underestimated virus-specific expansions, and missed private and CD4 specificities.

The method behind the library was 5' RACE. Instrument used: NextSeq 500. In the TCR library protocol, unique molecular identifiers were attached to individual cDNA molecules to correct for PCR bias and sequencing error. Both TCR alpha and beta chains were sequenced, and tight co-correlation was observed between alpha and beta sequence abundances in each sample. In the authors' own workflow: Decombinator V4 was used to perform V gene, J gene and CDR3 annotation of TCR sequences. TCRs were defined as expanded if a significant change between any two time points was detected under a Poisson model with p below 0.0001. TCR abundances were normalised to the total number of TCRs sequenced in each sample and reported as counts per million. MAIT TCRs were defined by TRAV1-2 paired with TRAJ12, TRAJ20 or TRAJ33, and iNKT TCRs by TRAV10 paired with TRAJ18. VDJdb, accessed on 1 November 2021, was searched for TCRs annotated for CMV, EBV and SARS-CoV-2, and TCRs annotated for more than one antigen were excluded. TCRdb redid the processing of the public reads, applying fastp at Q25 and MiXCR, and retained in-frame beta chains. All rows with the same CDR3 protein become a single entry with the most common DNA and genes. Here the V and J calls rest on TCRdb's processing, not on the authors' analysis. The sample yields more than 65,000 distinct CDR3 sequences; roughly 4.5% were counted once. Together, the top ten hold 3% to 4% of the sample.

According to the germline V gene, CDR1 reads SNHLY and CDR2 reads FYNNEI. Counted from cysteine to phenylalanine, this CDR3 has 13 amino acids. Only the CDR3 portion is preserved as DNA: 39 bases, with reading frame beginning at the first base. V is cut by 4 bases and J by 3 bases, and the space between the germline ends is 10 bases. This was a case-control study nested in a cohort of healthcare workers in London, UK, who had nasopharyngeal swab PCR tests and blood samples taken every week. Healthcare workers were enrolled in the week of the UK lockdown, from 23 to 31 March 2020, and were followed every week for up to roughly 16 weeks.

The rearranged segments are TRBV2 and TRBJ2-7; the D segment may tentatively be TRBD1 or TRBD2, each giving 5 matched bases. The material sequenced was whole blood, taken at baseline. The sequence came from an adult who was a healthcare worker with PCR-confirmed SARS-CoV-2 infection or an uninfected control (not recorded which). The donor label of this sample is uncertain. The CDR3 region reads CASSGDQSYEQYF. The base sequence is TGTGCCAGCAGTGGGGACCAAAGCTACGAGCAGTACTTC.